This record concerns one T cell receptor beta chain sequence. Antigen unknown. The data originate from a study of post-analysis software for immune sequencing data. Study-wide results and caveats: TRBV segments more frequent in patients than in controls numbered roughly five and included TRBV5-6, TRBV5-1 and TRBV20-1.

cDNA libraries of TCR beta carried unique molecular identifiers. TCRdb used MiXCR to reprocess the PCR reads, holding one entry per CDR3 protein. Among around 700,000 distinct CDR3 sequences, roughly three fifths were seen once, and the ten largest hold around 11%. The V gene's germline CDR1 is SGHTA and CDR2 FQGTGA. This CDR3 has 15 amino acids. Losses at the gene ends were 4 bases for V and 8 bases for J; bases not matched to a gene: 12. Sequencing was performed on blood. J is TRBJ2-3 and V is TRBV7-3; TRBD2 matches at 7 bases. The sequence derives from a girl aged 2-10 years with multiple sclerosis. CDR3 residues: CASSSLAAIGGTQYF. CDR3 nucleotide sequence: TGTGCCAGCAGCTCTCTAGCGGCAATAGGCGGTACGCAGTATTTT. Supplemented by reference TRBV7-3 and TRBJ2-3, the full variable domain reads GAGVSQTPSNKVTEKGKYVELRCDPISGHTALYWYRQSLGQGPEFLIYFQGTGAADDSGLPNDRFFAVRPEGSVSTLKIQRTERGDSAVYLCASSSLAAIGGTQYFGPGTRLTVL.